This is a list of T cell receptor beta chains from one sample in a study of control samples from healthy donors and cancer patients. This table comes from immunoSEQ multiplex PCR, and its TCRdb copy is limited to in-frame clones, with some not included. Here the sample spans tens of thousands of clones, 70% being singletons. Sequencing input: formalin-fixed, paraffin-embedded tissue. These receptors were collected from a male donor with melanoma. CDR3s include the opening cysteine and the closing phenylalanine or tryptophan. The D gene is left open where the match is weak. Size values are once, few and many counts, or a class for expanded clones, and some rows have none.

clone size	V gene	J gene	D gene	CDR3 length	CDR3 protein	CDR3 DNA
NA	TRBV6-4	TRBJ2-1	TRBD2	18	CAHHCRLAGGKPPNEQFF	TGTGCCCACCACTGCCGACTAGCGGGGGGGAAACCACCCAATGAGCAGTTCTTC
NA	TRBV19	TRBJ2-1	NA	16	CASSGGLTQGPHEQFF	TGTGCCAGTAGTGGAGGACTTACGCAGGGCCCCCATGAGCAGTTCTTC
NA	TRBV11-3	TRBJ1-1	NA	13	CASSSSGVAEAFF	TGTGCCAGCAGCTCCTCTGGGGTCGCTGAAGCTTTCTTT
NA	TRBV7-7	TRBJ2-5	TRBD2	17	CASSLGIAGGPLETQYF	TGTGCCAGCAGCTTAGGAATAGCGGGAGGGCCTTTGGAGACCCAGTACTTC
few	TRBV27	TRBJ2-3	NA	16	CASSFSGTLHTDTQYF	TGTGCCAGCAGTTTCTCCGGGACACTACACACAGATACGCAGTATTTT
NA	TRBV6-5	TRBJ1-6	NA	13	CASRKAPNSPLHF	TGTGCCAGCAGGAAGGCCCCTAATTCACCCCTCCACTTT
NA	TRBV15	TRBJ2-3	NA	13	CATNGESTDTQYF	TGTGCCACCAATGGCGAGAGCACAGATACGCAGTATTTT
NA	TRBV18	TRBJ1-1	NA	15	CASSPYQGRSTEAFF	TGTGCCAGCTCACCATATCAGGGGAGGTCCACTGAAGCTTTCTTT
NA	TRBV6-5	TRBJ2-7	NA	14	CASRPTGLGYEQYF	TGTGCCAGCAGACCTACCGGGTTGGGGTACGAGCAGTACTTC
NA	TRBV7-8	TRBJ2-2	TRBD2	14	CASSLKRGTGELFF	TGTGCCAGCAGCTTAAAGCGGGGCACCGGGGAGCTGTTTTTT
NA	TRBV2	TRBJ2-7	NA	11	CASSVLYEQYF	TGTGCCAGCAGTGTTTTGTACGAGCAGTACTTC
NA	TRBV4-2	TRBJ1-1	TRBD1	16	CASSQEQGARGLEAFF	TGTGCCAGCAGCCAAGAGCAGGGGGCGCGGGGACTTGAAGCTTTCTTT
NA	TRBV21-1	TRBJ1-1	NA	14	CASNDRGLDTEAFF	TGTGCCAGCAACGACAGGGGGCTGGACACTGAAGCTTTCTTT
NA	TRBV14	TRBJ1-2	NA	14	CASKPSGRTYGYTF	TGTGCCAGCAAACCGTCTGGGAGGACATATGGCTACACCTTC
NA	TRBV28	TRBJ2-1	NA	15	CASRQPLPGGVEQFF	TGTGCCAGCAGACAACCCCTCCCCGGCGGGGTTGAGCAGTTCTTC
once	TRBV28	TRBJ2-4	NA	15	CASSTSRVAKNIQYF	TGTGCCAGCAGCACATCCAGGGTTGCCAAAAACATTCAGTACTTC
NA	TRBV7-2	TRBJ2-3	NA	15	CASGGKGWGTDTQYF	TGTGCCAGCGGGGGGAAAGGTTGGGGTACAGATACGCAGTATTTT
few	TRBV6-6	TRBJ2-7	TRBD2	16	CASSDLGGSIPYEQYF	TGTGCCAGCAGTGACTTGGGCGGGAGTATACCCTACGAGCAGTACTTC
few	TRBV10-3	TRBJ1-2	NA	12	CAISESLYGYTF	TGTGCCATCAGTGAGTCACTCTATGGCTACACCTTC
NA	TRBV27	TRBJ2-1	TRBD2	14	CASQLAGSYNEQFF	TGTGCCAGCCAACTAGCGGGGTCCTACAATGAGCAGTTCTTC
NA	TRBV5-1	TRBJ2-7	TRBD1	14	CASSLPGQRYEQYF	TGCGCCAGCAGCTTACCGGGACAGCGATACGAGCAGTACTTC
many	TRBV28	TRBJ1-5	NA	15	CASSPYTGYNQPQHF	TGTGCCAGCAGTCCCTACACAGGGTACAATCAGCCCCAGCATTTT
once	TRBV11-2	TRBJ2-5	NA	15	CASSLAAVNGETQYF	TGTGCCAGCAGCTTAGCTGCGGTGAACGGTGAGACCCAGTACTTC
NA	TRBV7-9	TRBJ1-2	NA	13	CASSQGINYGYTF	TGTGCCAGCAGTCAGGGGATTAACTATGGCTACACCTTC
NA	TRBV19	TRBJ2-2	NA	15	CASRRNGATTGELFF	TGTGCCAGTAGGCGGAACGGAGCAACCACCGGGGAGCTGTTTTTT
NA	TRBV7-8	TRBJ2-4	NA	13	CASSLAQGNIQYF	TGTGCCAGCAGCTTAGCGCAGGGGAACATTCAGTACTTC
once	TRBV19	TRBJ2-7	NA	15	CASSPPDRNPYEQYF	TGTGCCAGTAGTCCCCCGGATCGGAACCCCTACGAGCAGTACTTC
once	TRBV5-5	TRBJ2-1	TRBD2	15	CASAPGLAGEGEQFF	TGTGCCAGCGCGCCGGGACTAGCGGGAGAAGGCGAGCAGTTCTTC
NA	TRBV2	TRBJ1-1	TRBD1	12	CATTSTGQGVFF	TGTGCCACCACGAGTACGGGACAGGGGGTTTTCTTT
NA	TRBV28	TRBJ1-5	TRBD1	19	CASKGITQGGRGPNQPQHF	TGTGCCAGCAAAGGCATCACTCAGGGGGGGAGGGGACCTAATCAGCCCCAGCATTTT
NA	TRBV7-2	TRBJ2-1	TRBD2	15	CASRSPGLAGNEQFF	TGTGCCAGCAGGAGTCCCGGCCTAGCGGGGAATGAGCAGTTCTTC
NA	TRBV7-3	TRBJ2-5	NA	16	CASSFRSTSGTGTQYF	TGTGCCAGCAGCTTTCGATCGACGAGCGGTACTGGGACCCAGTACTTC
few	TRBV28	TRBJ2-7	TRBD2	15	CASSTRDYHSYEQYF	TGTGCCAGCAGTACACGGGACTACCACTCCTACGAGCAGTACTTC
many	TRBV5-1	TRBJ2-3	TRBD1	14	CASSWTGGTDTQYF	TGCGCCAGCAGCTGGACAGGGGGCACAGATACGCAGTATTTT
many	TRBV29-1	TRBJ2-4	NA	14	CSVALLGAKNIQYF	TGCAGCGTTGCCCTTCTGGGGGCCAAAAACATTCAGTACTTC
NA	TRBV9	TRBJ2-7	TRBD2	14	CASSVGTTPLEQYF	TGTGCCAGCAGCGTTGGGACTACCCCATTGGAGCAGTACTTC
NA	TRBV18	TRBJ2-6	NA	16	CASSIGRGPGANVLTF	TGTGCCAGCTCAATCGGACGGGGCCCTGGGGCCAACGTCCTGACTTTC
NA	TRBV10-3	TRBJ2-7	TRBD1	15	CAISDYDRGRYEQYF	TGTGCCATCAGTGACTACGACAGGGGTCGTTACGAGCAGTACTTC
NA	TRBV7-3	TRBJ2-3	NA	16	CASSLSLAPGADTQYF	TGTGCCAGCAGCTTAAGTTTGGCCCCCGGTGCAGATACGCAGTATTTT
NA	TRBV12-3/TRBV12-4	TRBJ2-5	NA	13	CASSLIGEETQYF	TGTGCCAGCAGTTTAATAGGGGAGGAGACCCAGTACTTC
few	TRBV10-1	TRBJ2-1	NA	14	CASSDGGDYNEQFF	TGCGCCAGCAGTGACGGAGGGGACTACAATGAGCAGTTCTTC
NA	TRBV24-1	TRBJ2-3	NA	13	CATSDTLTDTQYF	TGTGCCACCAGTGATACCCTGACAGATACGCAGTATTTT
NA	TRBV28	TRBJ1-5	NA	12	CASTYVNQPQHF	TGTGCCAGCACTTATGTCAATCAGCCCCAGCATTTT
NA	TRBV6-5	TRBJ2-7	NA	12	CASIHSTYEQYF	TGTGCCAGCATACACTCTACCTACGAGCAGTACTTC
NA	TRBV18	TRBJ1-2	TRBD1	15	CASSPPGQVNYGYTF	TGTGCCAGCTCACCTCCGGGACAGGTTAACTATGGCTACACCTTC
NA	TRBV30	TRBJ1-2	NA	13	CAWSPGYENGYTF	TGTGCCTGGAGTCCAGGTTATGAGAATGGCTACACCTTC
NA	TRBV11-3	TRBJ2-2	TRBD2	19	CASSSGLAGALSNTGELFF	TGTGCCAGCAGCTCGGGACTAGCGGGAGCCCTTTCGAACACCGGGGAGCTGTTTTTT
once	TRBV14	TRBJ1-2	NA	15	CASSLTPRGRYGYTF	TGTGCCAGCAGCCTAACCCCCAGGGGAAGGTATGGCTACACCTTC
NA	TRBV28	TRBJ1-1	NA	13	CATQPGGNTEAFF	TGTGCCACTCAACCCGGTGGGAACACTGAAGCTTTCTTT
many	TRBV27	TRBJ2-1	NA	14	CASSLGGSYNEQFF	TGTGCCAGCAGTTTGGGCGGCTCCTACAATGAGCAGTTCTTC
NA	TRBV4-1	TRBJ2-3	TRBD2	18	CASSQGLAGVVGTDMQYF	TGCGCCAGCAGCCAAGGGCTAGCGGGAGTAGTAGGCACAGATATGCAGTATTTT
NA	TRBV6-6	TRBJ2-5	TRBD2	16	CASSYDPASGGGTQYF	TGTGCCAGCAGCTATGATCCAGCTAGCGGCGGTGGGACCCAGTACTTC
NA	TRBV5-1	TRBJ2-5	NA	11	CASRQGETQYF	TGCGCCAGCAGACAGGGAGAGACCCAGTACTTC
few	TRBV7-7	TRBJ2-5	NA	15	CASSKIPGRQETQYF	TGTGCTAGCAGCAAAATACCGGGACGGCAAGAGACCCAGTACTTC
NA	TRBV6-1	TRBJ2-7	NA	16	CASSEAGGRTSYEQYF	TGTGCCAGCAGTGAAGCTGGGGGACGTACCTCCTACGAGCAGTACTTC
once	TRBV6-5	TRBJ1-5	NA	13	CATQYSGVQPQHF	TGTGCCACCCAATATTCAGGGGTTCAGCCCCAGCATTTT